Following are 31 T cell receptor beta chains from one sample sequenced in a study of regulatory T cells in long-lasting Graves disease. Arm-PCR of CDR3 regions and iRepertoire HTBI primers were used to build TCR beta libraries. TCRdb passed the multiplex PCR reads through MiXCR, listing each CDR3 protein once. The sample records fewer than 550,000 distinct CDR3 sequences, about 15% being singletons. The time point is: newly diagnosed GD, antithyroid drugs for less than 3 months. Extracted PBMC RNA gave rise to the TCR library. The same sample was also studied in work on T cells in Graves' hyperthyroidism and ophthalmopathy.

The sequencing here drew on peripheral blood mononuclear cells (PBMCs), taken at new diagnosis, from a patient treated with antithyroid drugs. The receptors were sampled from a woman aged 35 to 59 with Graves disease.

A word on this clonotype: One end of the junction is discordant with germline, which a read error may explain. V usage is TRBV19 and J usage is TRBJ2-5, with 7 bases aligning to TRBD2. The germline V gene encodes CDR1 LNHDA and CDR2 SQIVND (reference sequence). The CDR3 extends over 14 amino acids. The DNA for the CDR3 is TGTGCCAGTAGTAGGGACTACACCCAAGAGACCCAGCACTTC. It translates to CASSRDYTQETQHF.

Many counts were recorded for this clonotype. For the CDR3, the DNA is TGTGCCAGCGTCAAACTAGCAGGGGTTGGAAACACCATATATTTT. Translating gives CASVKLAGVGNTIYF. V is TRBV12-3 or TRBV12-4 and J is TRBJ1-3, with a weak D call TRBD1 (6 bases). CDR3 length: 15 amino acids. Trimming took 8 bases from V and 3 from J, leaving 17 bases between them.

Ten or more counts support this clonotype. The chain couples TRBV12-3 or TRBV12-4 to TRBJ1-5; D is possibly TRBD1 (6 bases). V was cut by 5 bases and J by 3 bases, with 14 bases left in between. The CDR3 runs 15 residues. The CDR3 coding sequence is TGTGCCAGCAGTCTCATAGGGGGGGTCAATCAGCCCCAGCATTTT. Protein product: CASSLIGGVNQPQHF.

The rearrangement uses TRBV19 and TRBJ1-5; TRBD1 is a possible D gene (6 bases). This CDR3 is 14 amino acids long. The germline V and J ends were trimmed by 3 bases and 7 bases, with 13 bases remaining between them. Germline assignment: CDR1 LNHDA and CDR2 SQIVND (reference sequence). CDR3 region: CASSIAGARQPQHF. Here the CDR3 DNA reads TGTGCCAGTAGTATTGCAGGGGCGCGGCAGCCCCAGCATTTT. Using reference TRBV19 and TRBJ1-5 for the parts outside the CDR3, the full variable domain is DGGITQSPKYLFRKEGQNVTLSCEQNLNHDAMYWYRQDPGQGLRLIYYSQIVNDFQKGDIAEGYSVSREKKESFPLTVTSAQKNPTAFYLCASSIAGARQPQHFGDGTRLSIL.

Comment on this clonotype: This is likely a read error, given that the CDR3 carries no conserved phenylalanine or tryptophan at its end. The chain joins TRBV29-1 to TRBJ2-7, with 11 positions matching TRBD1. V lost 6 bases, J lost 3 bases, and 7 bases stayed unmatched. The germline CDR1 and CDR2 sequences are SQVTM and ANQGSEA. The length of the CDR3 is 14 residues. CDR3 protein: CSVSSGTGGYEQYL. The CDR3, as DNA: TGCAGCGTCTCCTCCGGGACAGGGGGCTACGAGCAGTACCTC.

With respect to this clonotype: A read error may explain this, as a much larger clone is one base away. The J gene is TRBJ1-6, the V gene TRBV3-1; tentatively, D is TRBD1 (6 bases). CDR1 is LGHDT and CDR2 is YNNKEL in the germline V gene (reference sequence). The CDR3 extends over 14 amino acids. Trimming shortened V by 3 bases and J by 8 bases, and 11 bases separated the two germline ends. CDR3 sequence: CASSQQGRDSPLHF. The CDR3 DNA reads as TGTGCCAGCAGCCAGCAGGGGCGGGATTCACCCCTCCACTTT.

The V gene is TRBV25-1, the J gene TRBJ1-2; weak D call: TRBD1 (6 bases). The CDR3 consists of 14 residues. CDR1 and CDR2 from the germline V gene are MGHDK and SYGVNS. V was clipped by 4 bases and J by 6 bases, with 15 bases between them. CDR3 bases: TGTGCCAGCAGTGCCGTCTCAAACAGGGATGGCTACACCTTC. It codes for CASSAVSNRDGYTF.

About this clonotype: This may be a read error: a much more frequent sequence differs by one nucleotide. The chain has TRBV5-1 and TRBJ1-4; D is possibly TRBD1 (5 bases). CDR1 SGHRS and CDR2 YFSETQ come from the germline V gene. The CDR3 is 16 residues long. V lost 7 bases and J lost 7, with 23 bases in between. The CDR3, as DNA: TGCGCCAGCGGGCCCACAGGACATAACGAGGGTGAAAAACTGTTTTTT. Translation: CASGPTGHNEGEKLFF.

The CDR3: CASSQERDSFYGYTF. The CDR3, as DNA: TGCGCCAGCAGCCAAGAAAGGGACAGCTTCTATGGCTACACCTTC. The chain couples TRBV4-1 to TRBJ1-2, with TRBD1 identical over 7 bases. V trimming: 0 bases; J trimming: 4 bases; junction bases outside the gene matches: 5. The V gene's germline CDR1 is MGHRA and CDR2 YSYEKL. The length of the CDR3 is 15 residues.

The chain links TRBV10-3 to TRBJ1-4; no clear D gene. CDR3 length: 14 residues. Trimming removed 4 bases from V and 5 bases from J, with 11 bases in between. Per the germline V gene, CDR1 is ENHRY and CDR2 is SYGVKD. The CDR3 here is CAISGSGLNEKLFF. The CDR3 coding sequence is TGTGCCATCAGTGGCTCTGGGTTGAATGAAAAACTGTTTTTT.

At least ten counts were recorded for this clonotype. V is TRBV25-1 and J is TRBJ1-5; D gene uncertain. CDR3 length: 15 residues. V was shortened by 7 bases and J by 4 bases, with 17 bases between the two germline ends. Germline lookup yields CDR1 MGHDK and CDR2 SYGVNS. In DNA form, the CDR3 reads TGTGCCAGCACCCAGGTCGGACGGCCAAATCAGCCCCAGCATTTT. Amino acids: CASTQVGRPNQPQHF.

The chain carries TRBV5-4 and TRBJ2-1; D is ambiguous. The germline gives CDR1 SGHNT, CDR2 YYREEE (reference sequence). This CDR3 contains 12 residues. V was shortened by 4 bases and J by 10 bases, with 12 bases between the two germline ends. The chain's CDR3 is CASSLPLQEQFF. Here the CDR3 DNA reads TGTGCCAGCAGCCTCCCATTACAAGAGCAGTTCTTC. The variable domain in full, with the rest retrieved from reference TRBV5-4 and TRBJ2-1, is ETGVTQSPTHLIKTRGQQVTLRCSSQSGHNTVSWYQQALGQGPQFIFQYYREEENGRGNFPPRFSGLQFPNYSSELNVNALELDDSALYLCASSLPLQEQFFGPGTRLTVL.

The V call is TRBV9, the J call TRBJ1-2; perhaps TRBD1 as D (6 bases). Germline CDR1 and CDR2: SGDLS and YYNGEE. V lost 4 bases to trimming and J lost 3 bases, with 16 bases between them. The CDR3 spans 15 residues. The CDR3 coding sequence is TGTGCCAGCAGCCAGGTCGGGGGGCTCGACTATGGCTACACCTTC. Amino acids: CASSQVGGLDYGYTF.

This clonotype has a count of ten or more. The J gene is TRBJ1-2, the V gene TRBV12-3 or TRBV12-4; 7 bases map to TRBD1. V was pared by 6 bases and J by 8 bases, with 12 bases of the junction left unmatched. This CDR3 contains 14 residues. Here the CDR3 reads CASSSQRGRWGYTF. CDR3 nucleotide sequence: TGTGCCAGCAGCTCTCAAAGGGGGCGATGGGGCTACACCTTC.

The chain is built from TRBV20-1 and TRBJ2-7; 9 positions agree with TRBD2. The germline CDR1 and CDR2 sequences are DFQATT and SNEGSKA (reference sequence). J gave up 4 bases and V 5 bases, and 6 bases lay outside the gene matches. The CDR3 runs 13 residues. CDR3 in DNA: TGCAGTGCTGAAGCGGGGGGCAGTTACGAGCAGTACTTC. This gives the protein CSAEAGGSYEQYF.

The V gene is TRBV6-9, the J gene TRBJ2-5; 11 bases are a match to TRBD2. With V trimmed by 3 bases and J by 4 bases, 13 bases remained unmatched. CDR3 length equals 18 residues. Germline CDR1 is MNHGY and CDR2 is SVAAGI. Here the CDR3 reads CASSYRTTPSGGTETQYF. CDR3 sequence (DNA): TGTGCCAGCAGTTACCGCACCACCCCTAGCGGGGGGACAGAGACCCAGTACTTC.

This clonotype has just a few counts. The rearrangement joins TRBV27 to TRBJ2-7; 11 bases are shared with TRBD2. The CDR3 contains 16 residues. Germline trimming cut 2 bases from V and 4 bases from J; bases unmatched to any gene: 7. Germline lookup yields CDR1 MNHEY and CDR2 SMNVEV (reference sequence). The CDR3 sequence is CASSLTPSGGPYEQYF. The DNA for the CDR3 is TGTGCCAGCAGTTTAACTCCTAGCGGGGGGCCTTACGAGCAGTACTTC.

The chain joins TRBV19 to TRBJ1-2; 7 nucleotides match TRBD1. The trim removed 2 bases at V and 5 bases at J, leaving 11 bases unmatched. The CDR3 contains 16 residues. Per the germline V gene, CDR1 is LNHDA and CDR2 is SQIVND (reference sequence). The CDR3 DNA follows: TGTGCCAGTAGTATAATCATCGGCAGGGGGGAGTATGGCTACACCTTC. As protein: CASSIIIGRGEYGYTF.

This clonotype occurred a few times. This chain uses TRBV20-1 with TRBJ2-5; the match to TRBD2 covers 8 bases. Trimming removed 5 bases from V and 1 base from J; junction bases left unmatched: 3. This CDR3 contains 13 residues. Germline CDR1 and CDR2: DFQATT and SNEGSKA (reference sequence). The DNA for the CDR3 is TGCAGTGCTCGGGGGGGAGCCCAAGAGACCCAGTACTTC. Residues: CSARGGAQETQYF.

In this sample, this clonotype turned up many times. This chain connects TRBV11-2 to TRBJ2-3, with 8 bases aligning to TRBD2. This CDR3 is 15 amino acids long. The V gene end was trimmed by 5 bases and the J gene end by 3 bases; junction bases not matched to a gene: 7. CDR1 SGHAT and CDR2 FQNNGV come from the germline V gene. The CDR3 DNA sequence: TGTGCCAGCAGCCCGACGGGAGGGCGGACAGATACGCAGTATTTT. Protein sequence: CASSPTGGRTDTQYF.

This sequence joins TRBV12-3 or TRBV12-4 and TRBJ2-1, with D possibly matching TRBD1 (6 bases). The CDR3 spans 13 residues. V lost 5 bases and J lost 5, with 10 bases in between. CDR3 coding DNA: TGTGCCAGCAGTAAGGGGGAAAACAATGAGCAGTTCTTC. As protein: CASSKGENNEQFF.

Only a few counts were recorded for this clonotype. The CDR3 reads CSAEVNTEAFF. For the CDR3, the DNA is TGCAGTGCGGAGGTGAACACTGAAGCTTTCTTT. The chain links TRBV20-1 to TRBJ1-1; no reliable D call. V gave up 6 bases and J gave up 0 bases, with 5 bases separating them. The CDR3 has 11 residues. The germline CDR1 and CDR2 sequences are DFQATT and SNEGSKA (reference sequence).

The sample holds many counts of this clonotype. The chain carries TRBV19 and TRBJ2-1, with D tentatively TRBD2 (5 bases). This CDR3 has 17 amino acids. Trimming stripped 1 base from V and 7 bases from J, with 20 bases between. In germline, CDR1 is LNHDA, CDR2 SQIVND (reference sequence). CDR3 loop: CASSIGSLLGAGNEQFF. The CDR3 nucleotides are TGTGCCAGTAGTATAGGTTCTTTACTAGGAGCTGGGAATGAGCAGTTCTTC.

In its sample, this clonotype was seen a few times. This could be a read error, since a much larger clone is one nucleotide away. CDR3 coding DNA: TGTGCCAGCAGTCCCCTCCCCCATCAGACAGGAAGAAGGAACACTGAAGCTTTCTTT. Translating it yields CASSPLPHQTGRRNTEAFF. This chain links TRBV12-3 or TRBV12-4 with TRBJ1-1; maybe TRBD1 (6 bases). This CDR3 spans 19 amino acids. V was clipped by 5 bases and J by 1 base, with 26 bases between them.

The V call is TRBV20-1, the J call TRBJ2-6, with a tentative D call TRBD2 (6 bases). V was clipped by 5 bases and J by 4 bases, with 12 bases between them. The CDR3 spans 14 residues. CDR1 and CDR2 (germline): DFQATT, SNEGSKA (reference sequence). The CDR3 loop is CSAAWDSGANVLTF. In nucleotides, the CDR3 is TGCAGTGCTGCCTGGGACTCCGGGGCCAACGTCCTGACTTTC.

This clonotype was counted at least ten times. This rearrangement joins TRBV28 to TRBJ2-7; 7 bases map to TRBD1. J was trimmed by 0 bases and V by 5 bases; bases with no gene match: 7. The length of the CDR3 is 15 residues. CDR1 is MDHEN and CDR2 is SYDVKM in the germline V gene. The CDR3 loop reads CASSPGTASSYEQYF. CDR3 bases: TGTGCCAGCAGTCCCGGGACAGCGAGCTCCTACGAGCAGTACTTC.

Many counts were recorded for this clonotype. This CDR3 is CASSEAPRGVEYF. The CDR3 bases are TGTGCCAGCAGTGAAGCGCCTCGGGGAGTGGAGTACTTC. The gene calls are TRBV6-1 and TRBJ2-7; weak D call: TRBD2 (5 bases). The CDR3 contains 13 residues. Trimming pared 0 bases from V and 11 bases from J, leaving 14 bases between. Germline-derived CDR1 and CDR2 are MNHNS and SASEGT.

This clonotype was observed many times. The genes are TRBV2 and TRBJ1-3; D remains unclear. The V and J ends lost 1 base and 6 bases respectively, with 13 bases between them. Per germline, CDR1 SNHLY and CDR2 FYNNEI. This CDR3 contains 15 residues. The CDR3 sequence: CASSEGFAVKNTIYF. Here the CDR3 DNA reads TGTGCCAGCAGTGAAGGATTTGCCGTTAAAAACACCATATATTTT. Full variable domain (outside the CDR3, taken from reference TRBV2 and TRBJ1-3): EPEVTQTPSHQVTQMGQEVILRCVPISNHLYFYWYRQILGQKVEFLVSFYNNEISEKSEIFDDQFSVERPDGSNFTLKIRSTKLEDSAMYFCASSEGFAVKNTIYFGEGSWLTVV.

This clonotype was seen repeatedly, ten times or more. J is TRBJ2-1 and V is TRBV2; unclear D gene. The germline gives CDR1 SNHLY, CDR2 FYNNEI. There are 14 residues in the CDR3. V was trimmed by 2 bases and J by 10 bases, leaving 15 bases between them. CDR3 DNA: TGTGCCAGCAGTGAAATCTTCTCTCATGGCGAGCAGTTCTTC. It codes for CASSEIFSHGEQFF.

This clonotype was detected a few times. The V and J genes are TRBV24-1 and TRBJ2-5, with D maybe TRBD1 (6 bases). CDR1 and CDR2 (germline): KGHDR, SFDVKD. The CDR3 totals 14 residues. The ends were cut back, 4 bases at V and 4 bases at J, with 12 bases in the middle. For the CDR3, the DNA is TGTGCCACCAGTGAATCAGGGGTAGGAGAGACCCAGTACTTC. As protein: CATSESGVGETQYF.

The chain uses TRBV9 and TRBJ1-2; no definite D call. V was trimmed by 4 bases and J by 8 bases, leaving 9 bases between them. This CDR3 has 11 residues. CDR1 SGDLS and CDR2 YYNGEE come from the germline V gene. The CDR3 loop is CASSKSYGYTF. The CDR3 DNA follows: TGTGCCAGCAGCAAAAGCTACGGCTACACCTTC.